One sample yielded the 9 T cell receptor beta chains listed below, sequenced in a study of blood T cell repertoires in COVID-19. Measured with immunoSEQ multiplex PCR; TCRdb has only the in-frame clones, and not every one. The repertoire consists of over 70,000 clones, with around 90% occurring once and the leading ten covering approximately 2.2%. The sample consisted of peripheral blood. The receptor source for this set is a human donor with active COVID-19. The donor label of this sample is uncertain.

V is TRBV21-1 and J is TRBJ1-2; the D call of TRBD1 is as the table states it, not checked on the DNA. TRBV21-1 is designated a pseudogene. This CDR3 comprises 16 residues. The CDR3 here is CASSKGDTSNVRGYTF. Here the CDR3 DNA reads TGTGCCAGCAGCAAAGGGGACACCTCAAACGTCCGAGGCTACACCTTC.

The genes are TRBV5-6 and TRBJ1-6, with D uncertain. The CDR3 totals 17 residues. Trimming pared 1 base from V and 0 bases from J, leaving 11 bases between. Germline lookup yields CDR1 SGHDT and CDR2 YYEEEE. The CDR3 bases are TGTGCCAGCAGCTTGAGAGGGAAGGACTCCTATAATTCACCCCTCCACTTT. Translation gives CASSLRGKDSYNSPLHF. Together with reference TRBV5-6 and TRBJ1-6, the CDR3 gives the full variable domain: DAGVTQSPTHLIKTRGQQVTLRCSPKSGHDTVSWYQQALGQGPQFIFQYYEEEERQRGNFPDRFSGHQFPNYSSELNVNALLLGDSALYLCASSLRGKDSYNSPLHFGNGTRLTVT.

Only a few counts were recorded for this clone. This rearrangement joins TRBV11-2 to TRBJ1-2; TRBD1 aligns across 9 bases. The CDR3 covers 17 residues. Germline CDR1 reads SGHAT; CDR2 reads FQNNGV. The V segment lost 2 bases and the J segment 3 bases; nucleotides outside the gene matches: 10. The CDR3 nucleotides are TGTGCCAGCAGCTTATTCGCTCCGACAGGGGGTTACTATGGCTACACCTTC. It encodes CASSLFAPTGGYYGYTF.

The gene calls are TRBV4-1 and TRBJ2-7; D not certain. This CDR3 spans 16 amino acids. V lost 0 bases to trimming and J lost 4 bases, with 16 bases between them. Germline CDR1 MGHRA, CDR2 YSYEKL. The CDR3 DNA sequence: TGCGCCAGCAGCCAAGAAAGCACAGCAGAGACATACGAGCAGTACTTC. This translates into CASSQESTAETYEQYF.

The rearrangement links TRBV24-1 to TRBJ1-2; D is uncertain. Germline V CDR1 and CDR2: KGHDR, SFDVKD. Deletions cut 4 bases from V and 4 bases from J, with 9 bases between. The CDR3 is 13 amino acids. CDR3 coding DNA: TGTGCCACCAGTGAGGCGGGGAGCTATGGCTACACCTTC. It specifies CATSEAGSYGYTF.

The chain carries TRBV3-1 (or the pseudogene TRBV3-2) and TRBJ1-5; 8 bases are shared with TRBD1. CDR3 length equals 19 residues. The germline CDR1 and CDR2 sequences are LGHDT and YNNKEL (reference sequence). The V gene end was trimmed by 2 bases and the J gene end by 0 bases; junction bases not matched to a gene: 12. The CDR3 reads CASSQPLDRELYSNQPQHF. The CDR3 bases are TGTGCCAGCAGCCAACCATTGGACAGGGAACTGTATAGCAATCAGCCCCAGCATTTT.

The chain couples TRBV9 to TRBJ1-2; D is ambiguous. CDR1 is SGDLS, CDR2 YYNGEE, per germline. The CDR3 covers 15 residues. Trimming stripped 0 bases from V and 1 base from J, with 10 bases between. The CDR3 loop is CASSVGPSDNYGYTF. As DNA, the CDR3 is TGTGCCAGCAGCGTAGGGCCCTCAGATAACTATGGCTACACCTTC.

The chain recombines TRBV29-1 with TRBJ1-1; 8 positions match TRBD1. The V and J ends lost 7 bases and 5 bases, in that order; junction bases with no gene match: 9. Germline loops: CDR1 SQVTM, CDR2 ANQGSEA. This CDR3 is built from 13 residues. In DNA, the CDR3 is TGCAGCGCAACGACAGGGGAGAGGACTGAAGCTTTCTTT. Amino acid sequence: CSATTGERTEAFF.

This sequence joins TRBV20-1 and TRBJ1-2; D uncertain. Looked up from germline, CDR1 is DFQATT and CDR2 is SNEGSKA (reference sequence). V lost 0 bases and J lost 7, with 6 bases in between. The CDR3 loop spans 11 amino acids. The CDR3 DNA is TGCAGTGCTAGAGACCGGGGTGGCTACACCTTC. As protein: CSARDRGGYTF.